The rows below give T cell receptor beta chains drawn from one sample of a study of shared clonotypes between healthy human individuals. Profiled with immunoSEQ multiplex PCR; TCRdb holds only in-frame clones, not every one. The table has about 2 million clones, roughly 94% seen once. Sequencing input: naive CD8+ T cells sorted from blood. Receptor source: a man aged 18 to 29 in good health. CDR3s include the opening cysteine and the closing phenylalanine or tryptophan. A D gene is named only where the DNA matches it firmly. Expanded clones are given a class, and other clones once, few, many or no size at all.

CDR3 protein: CASSLEGSFYEQYF; CDR3 DNA: TGCGCCAGCAGCTTGGAAGGTAGCTTCTACGAGCAGTACTTC; clone size: NA; D gene: NA; V gene: TRBV5-1; J gene: TRBJ2-7
CDR3 protein: CASSLYTGELNTEAFF; CDR3 DNA: TGTGCCAGCAGCTTATATACAGGCGAGTTGAACACTGAAGCTTTCTTT; clone size: NA; D gene: NA; V gene: TRBV7-9; J gene: TRBJ1-1
CDR3 protein: CASSRSEANYGYTF; CDR3 DNA: TGTGCCAGCAGCCGATCAGAAGCTAACTATGGCTACACCTTC; clone size: NA; D gene: NA; V gene: TRBV11-2; J gene: TRBJ1-2
CDR3 protein: CASSLVGTGGAYEQYF; CDR3 DNA: TGTGCCAGCAGCTTAGTGGGGACAGGGGGCGCGTACGAGCAGTACTTC; clone size: NA; D gene: TRBD1; V gene: TRBV7-8; J gene: TRBJ2-7
CDR3 protein: CASSQDRISPGQVTEAFF; CDR3 DNA: TGCGCCAGCAGCCAAGATCGAATTTCCCCGGGACAGGTCACTGAAGCTTTCTTT; clone size: NA; D gene: TRBD1; V gene: TRBV4-3; J gene: TRBJ1-1
CDR3 protein: CASSLEEGTEAFF; CDR3 DNA: TGTGCTAGCAGCTTAGAGGAGGGCACTGAAGCTTTCTTT; clone size: NA; D gene: NA; V gene: TRBV7-7; J gene: TRBJ1-1
CDR3 protein: CASSQERVGDTQYF; CDR3 DNA: TGCGCCAGCAGCCAAGAGCGGGTGGGAGATACGCAGTATTTT; clone size: NA; D gene: NA; V gene: TRBV4-3; J gene: TRBJ2-3
CDR3 protein: CASSKVSRQAYSPLHF; CDR3 DNA: TGTGCCAGCAGCAAAGTGTCGAGACAGGCTTATTCACCCCTCCACTTT; clone size: NA; D gene: NA; V gene: TRBV21-1; J gene: TRBJ1-6
CDR3 protein: CASSQVGEGSGNTIYF; CDR3 DNA: TGCGCCAGCAGCCAAGTTGGTGAGGGGTCTGGAAACACCATATATTTT; clone size: NA; D gene: NA; V gene: TRBV4-1; J gene: TRBJ1-3
CDR3 protein: CASSEWGTGSYEQYF; CDR3 DNA: TGTGCCAGCAGTGAATGGGGAACAGGGTCCTACGAGCAGTACTTC; clone size: NA; D gene: NA; V gene: TRBV25-1; J gene: TRBJ2-7
CDR3 protein: CASSAMGQPAGDTQYF; CDR3 DNA: TGTGCCAGCAGCGCCATGGGGCAGCCCGCGGGAGATACGCAGTATTTT; clone size: NA; D gene: NA; V gene: TRBV9; J gene: TRBJ2-3
CDR3 protein: CATRSTSGNQETQYF; CDR3 DNA: TGTGCCACCCGAAGCACTAGCGGGAACCAAGAGACCCAGTACTTC; clone size: NA; D gene: TRBD2; V gene: TRBV2; J gene: TRBJ2-5
CDR3 protein: CASSEARGLAIYNEQFF; CDR3 DNA: TGTGCCAGCAGTGAAGCCCGAGGACTAGCAATCTACAATGAGCAGTTCTTC; clone size: NA; D gene: TRBD2; V gene: TRBV6-1; J gene: TRBJ2-1
CDR3 protein: CASSSLGVSNQPQHF; CDR3 DNA: TGTGCCAGCAGTTCCCTCGGGGTTAGCAATCAGCCCCAGCATTTT; clone size: NA; D gene: NA; V gene: TRBV6-1; J gene: TRBJ1-5
CDR3 protein: CASSSLRQGTYGYTF; CDR3 DNA: TGTGCCAGCAGTTCCCTCCGACAGGGGACGTATGGCTACACCTTC; clone size: once; D gene: TRBD1; V gene: TRBV28; J gene: TRBJ1-2